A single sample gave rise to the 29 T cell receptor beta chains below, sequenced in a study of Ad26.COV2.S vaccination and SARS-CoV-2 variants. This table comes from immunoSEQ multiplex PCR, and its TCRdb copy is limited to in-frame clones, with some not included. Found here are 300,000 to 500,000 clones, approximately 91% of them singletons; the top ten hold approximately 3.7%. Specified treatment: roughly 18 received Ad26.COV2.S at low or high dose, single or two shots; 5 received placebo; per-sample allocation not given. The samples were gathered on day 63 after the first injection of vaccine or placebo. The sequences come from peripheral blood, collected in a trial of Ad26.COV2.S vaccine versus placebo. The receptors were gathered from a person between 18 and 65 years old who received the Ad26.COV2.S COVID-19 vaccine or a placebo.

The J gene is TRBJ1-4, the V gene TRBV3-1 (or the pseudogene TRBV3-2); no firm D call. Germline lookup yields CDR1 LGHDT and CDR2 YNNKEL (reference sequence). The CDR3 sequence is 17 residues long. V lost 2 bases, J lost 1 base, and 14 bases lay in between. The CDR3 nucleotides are TGTGCCAGCAGCCAAAGCGGTAGGACGGGAACTAATGAAAAACTGTTTTTT. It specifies CASSQSGRTGTNEKLFF.

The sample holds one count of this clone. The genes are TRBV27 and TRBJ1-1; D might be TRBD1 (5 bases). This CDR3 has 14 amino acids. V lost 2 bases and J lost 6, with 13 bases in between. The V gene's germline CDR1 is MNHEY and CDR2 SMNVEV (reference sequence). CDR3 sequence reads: CASSLNPGIAEAFF. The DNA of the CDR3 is TGTGCCAGCAGTTTAAATCCAGGGATTGCTGAAGCTTTCTTT.

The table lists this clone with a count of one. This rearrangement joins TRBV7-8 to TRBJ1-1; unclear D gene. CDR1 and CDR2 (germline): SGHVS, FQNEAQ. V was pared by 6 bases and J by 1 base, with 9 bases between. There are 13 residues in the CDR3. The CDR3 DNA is TGTGCCAGCAGTGTGGACGGGAACACTGAAGCTTTCTTT. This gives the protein CASSVDGNTEAFF.

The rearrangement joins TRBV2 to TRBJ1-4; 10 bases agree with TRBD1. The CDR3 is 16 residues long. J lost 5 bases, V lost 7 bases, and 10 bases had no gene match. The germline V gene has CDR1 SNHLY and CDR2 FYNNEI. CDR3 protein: CASTHPTGGANEKLFF. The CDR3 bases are TGTGCCAGCACCCACCCGACAGGGGGCGCAAATGAAAAACTGTTTTTT.

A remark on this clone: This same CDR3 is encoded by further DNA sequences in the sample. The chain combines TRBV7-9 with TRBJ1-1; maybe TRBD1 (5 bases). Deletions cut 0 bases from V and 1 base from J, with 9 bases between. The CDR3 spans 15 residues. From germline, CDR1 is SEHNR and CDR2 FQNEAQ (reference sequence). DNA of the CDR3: TGTGCCAGCAGCTTAGCAGGGGCTGGGAACACTGAAGCTTTCTTT. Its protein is CASSLAGAGNTEAFF.

The CDR3 is CASSPGLAGGPDTQYF. CDR3 DNA sequence: TGCGCCAGCAGCCCAGGACTAGCGGGGGGGCCGGATACGCAGTATTTT. The chain couples TRBV5-1 to TRBJ2-3; 15 bases are shared with TRBD2. The CDR3 totals 16 residues. Germline V gene lookup returns CDR1 SGHRS and CDR2 YFSETQ. After removal of 4 bases from V and 6 bases from J, the junction contained 6 bases not matched to a gene.

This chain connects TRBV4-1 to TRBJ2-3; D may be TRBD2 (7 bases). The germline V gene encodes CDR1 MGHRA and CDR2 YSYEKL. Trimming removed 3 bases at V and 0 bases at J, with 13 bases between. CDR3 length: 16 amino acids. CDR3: CASSHNGGRSTDTQYF. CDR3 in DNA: TGCGCCAGCAGCCATAACGGGGGGCGAAGCACAGATACGCAGTATTTT.

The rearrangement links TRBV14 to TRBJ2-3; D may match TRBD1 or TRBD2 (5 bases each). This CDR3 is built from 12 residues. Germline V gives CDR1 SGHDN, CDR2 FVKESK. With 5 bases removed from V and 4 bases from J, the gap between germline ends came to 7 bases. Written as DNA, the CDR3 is TGTGCCAGCAGCGTGGGGGCAGATACGCAGTATTTT. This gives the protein CASSVGADTQYF. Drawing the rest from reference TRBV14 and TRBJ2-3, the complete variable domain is EAGVTQFPSHSVIEKGQTVTLRCDPISGHDNLYWYRRVMGKEIKFLLHFVKESKQDESGMPNNRFLAERTGGTYSTLKVQPAELEDSGVYFCASSVGADTQYFGPGTRLTVL.

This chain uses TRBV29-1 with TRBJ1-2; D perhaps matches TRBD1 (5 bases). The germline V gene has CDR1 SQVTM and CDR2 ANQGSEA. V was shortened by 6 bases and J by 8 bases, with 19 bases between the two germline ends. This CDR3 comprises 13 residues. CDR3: CSVRGRDFTGYTF. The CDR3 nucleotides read TGCAGCGTACGGGGGAGGGACTTTACGGGCTACACCTTC.

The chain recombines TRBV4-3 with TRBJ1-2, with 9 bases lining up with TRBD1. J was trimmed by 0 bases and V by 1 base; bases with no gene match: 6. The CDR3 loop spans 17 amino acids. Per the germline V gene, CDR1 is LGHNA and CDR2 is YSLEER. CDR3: CASSQALGQGSNYGYTF. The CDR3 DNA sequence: TGCGCCAGCAGCCAAGCCTTGGGACAGGGCTCTAACTATGGCTACACCTTC.

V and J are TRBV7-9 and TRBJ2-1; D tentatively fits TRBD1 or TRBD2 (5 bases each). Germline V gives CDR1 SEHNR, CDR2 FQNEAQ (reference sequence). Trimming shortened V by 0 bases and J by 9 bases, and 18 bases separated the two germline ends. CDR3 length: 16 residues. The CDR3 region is CASSLALFIRGGEQFF. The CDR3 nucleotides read TGTGCCAGCAGCTTAGCGTTATTCATCCGGGGCGGTGAGCAGTTCTTC.

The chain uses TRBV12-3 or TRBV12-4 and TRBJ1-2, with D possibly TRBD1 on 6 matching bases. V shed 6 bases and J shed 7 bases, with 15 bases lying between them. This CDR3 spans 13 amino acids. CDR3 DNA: TGTGCCAGCAGCCATGGGGGGGCAGGTGGCTACACCTTC. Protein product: CASSHGGAGGYTF.

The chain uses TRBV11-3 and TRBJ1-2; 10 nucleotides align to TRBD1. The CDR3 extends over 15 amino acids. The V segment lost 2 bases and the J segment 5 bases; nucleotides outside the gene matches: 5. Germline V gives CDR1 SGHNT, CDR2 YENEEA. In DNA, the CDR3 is TGTGCCAGCAGCTTAAGACAGGGGGCAGGTTATGGCTACACCTTC. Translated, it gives CASSLRQGAGYGYTF.

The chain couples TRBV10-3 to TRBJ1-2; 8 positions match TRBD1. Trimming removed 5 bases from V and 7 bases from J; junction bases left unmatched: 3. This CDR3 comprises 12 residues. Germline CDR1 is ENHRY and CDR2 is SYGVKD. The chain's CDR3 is CAISQGAGGYTF. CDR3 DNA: TGTGCCATCAGTCAGGGGGCTGGTGGCTACACCTTC.

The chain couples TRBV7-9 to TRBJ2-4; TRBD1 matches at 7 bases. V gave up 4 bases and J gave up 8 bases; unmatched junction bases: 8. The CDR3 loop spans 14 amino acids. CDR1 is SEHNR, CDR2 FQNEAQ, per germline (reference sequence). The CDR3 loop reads CASSSGQEADIQYF. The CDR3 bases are TGTGCCAGCAGCTCCGGACAGGAGGCAGACATTCAGTACTTC. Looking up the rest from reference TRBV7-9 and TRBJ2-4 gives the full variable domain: DTGVSQNPRHKITKRGQNVTFRCDPISEHNRLYWYRQTLGQGPEFLTYFQNEAQLEKSRLLSDRFSAERPKGSFSTLEIQRTEQGDSAMYLCASSSGQEADIQYFGAGTRLSVL.

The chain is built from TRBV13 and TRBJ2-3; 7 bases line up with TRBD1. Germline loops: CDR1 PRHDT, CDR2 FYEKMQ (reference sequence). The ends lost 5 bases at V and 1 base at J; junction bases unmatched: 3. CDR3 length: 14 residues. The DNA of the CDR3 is TGTGCCAGCAGCCTCCAGGGGGGCACAGATACGCAGTATTTT. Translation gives CASSLQGGTDTQYF.

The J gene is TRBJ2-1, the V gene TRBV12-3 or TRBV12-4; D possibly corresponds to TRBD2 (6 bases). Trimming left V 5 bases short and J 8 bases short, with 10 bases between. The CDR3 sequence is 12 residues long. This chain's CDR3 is CASSKSGHEQFF. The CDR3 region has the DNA TGTGCCAGCAGTAAAAGCGGGCATGAGCAGTTCTTC.

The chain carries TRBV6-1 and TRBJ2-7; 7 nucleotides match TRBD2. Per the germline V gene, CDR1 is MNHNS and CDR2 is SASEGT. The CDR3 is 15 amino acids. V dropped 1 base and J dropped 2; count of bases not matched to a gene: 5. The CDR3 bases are TGTGCCAGCAGTGAAGTAGCGGGCGATACCTACGAGCAGTACTTC. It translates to CASSEVAGDTYEQYF.

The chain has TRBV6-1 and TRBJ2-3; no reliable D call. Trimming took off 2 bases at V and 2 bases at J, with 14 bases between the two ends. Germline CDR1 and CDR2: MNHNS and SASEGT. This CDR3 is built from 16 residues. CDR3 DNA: TGTGCCAGCAGTGAATTTAGTTACGGCAACACAGATACGCAGTATTTT. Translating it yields CASSEFSYGNTDTQYF.

The CDR3 DNA follows: TGTGCCAGCAGCGCCAACAGGGACTCTGGAAACACCATATATTTT. The encoded protein is CASSANRDSGNTIYF. The chain joins TRBV11-3 to TRBJ1-3; D is possibly TRBD1 (6 bases). The V end was cut by 5 bases, the J end by 0 bases, with 11 bases between. Germline CDR1 reads SGHNT; CDR2 reads YENEEA. This CDR3 region has 15 residues.

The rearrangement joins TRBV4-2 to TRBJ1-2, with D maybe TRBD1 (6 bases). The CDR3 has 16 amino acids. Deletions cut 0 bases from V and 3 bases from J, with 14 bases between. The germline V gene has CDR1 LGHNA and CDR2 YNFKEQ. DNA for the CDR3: TGTGCCAGCAGCCAAGAAAGTGGGGGGCAGTACTATGGCTACACCTTC. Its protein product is CASSQESGGQYYGYTF.

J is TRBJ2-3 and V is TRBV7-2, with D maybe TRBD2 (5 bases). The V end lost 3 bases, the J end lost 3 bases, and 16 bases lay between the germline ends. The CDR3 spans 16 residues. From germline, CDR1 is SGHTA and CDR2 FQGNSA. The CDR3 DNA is TGTGCCAGCAGCTTTATTACGGGGTCCGGGACAGATACGCAGTATTTT. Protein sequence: CASSFITGSGTDTQYF.

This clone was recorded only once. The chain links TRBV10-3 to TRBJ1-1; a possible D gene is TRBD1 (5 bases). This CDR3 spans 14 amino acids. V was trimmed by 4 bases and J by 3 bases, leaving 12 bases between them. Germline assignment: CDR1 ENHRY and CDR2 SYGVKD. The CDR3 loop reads CAISGPRGDTEAFF. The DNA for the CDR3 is TGTGCCATCAGTGGACCTCGGGGGGACACTGAAGCTTTCTTT.

The CDR3 loop reads CASSFGSGTYEQYF. In DNA form, the CDR3 reads TGTGCCAGTAGTTTTGGGTCGGGTACCTACGAGCAGTACTTC. The rearrangement uses TRBV19 and TRBJ2-7; unclear D gene. CDR3 size: 14 residues. Trimming stripped 5 bases from V and 2 bases from J, with 13 bases between. CDR1 is LNHDA and CDR2 is SQIVND in the germline V gene (reference sequence).

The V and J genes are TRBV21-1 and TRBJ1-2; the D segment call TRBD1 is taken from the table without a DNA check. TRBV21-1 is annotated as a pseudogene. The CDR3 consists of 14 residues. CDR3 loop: CASSKGGQGVGYTF. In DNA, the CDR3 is TGTGCCAGCAGCAAAGGGGGACAGGGGGTGGGCTACACCTTC.

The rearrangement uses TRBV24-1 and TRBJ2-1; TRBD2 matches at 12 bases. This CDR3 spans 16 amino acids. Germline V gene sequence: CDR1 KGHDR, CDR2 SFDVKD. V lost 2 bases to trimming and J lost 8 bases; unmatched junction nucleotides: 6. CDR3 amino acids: CATSDSLAGGLYEQFF. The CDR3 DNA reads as TGTGCCACCAGTGATTCTCTAGCGGGGGGGCTGTATGAGCAGTTCTTC.

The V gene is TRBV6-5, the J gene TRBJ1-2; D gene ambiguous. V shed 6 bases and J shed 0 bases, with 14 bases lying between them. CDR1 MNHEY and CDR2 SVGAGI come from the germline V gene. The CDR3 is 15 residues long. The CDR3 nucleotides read TGTGCCAGCAGGCTTGATGGTTGGGCTAACTATGGCTACACCTTC. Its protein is CASRLDGWANYGYTF.

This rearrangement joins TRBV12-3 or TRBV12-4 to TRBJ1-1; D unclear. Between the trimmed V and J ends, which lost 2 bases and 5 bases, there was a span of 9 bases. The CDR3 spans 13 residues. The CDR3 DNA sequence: TGTGCCAGCAGTTTAACGGTAGGGACTGAAGCTTTCTTT. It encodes CASSLTVGTEAFF.

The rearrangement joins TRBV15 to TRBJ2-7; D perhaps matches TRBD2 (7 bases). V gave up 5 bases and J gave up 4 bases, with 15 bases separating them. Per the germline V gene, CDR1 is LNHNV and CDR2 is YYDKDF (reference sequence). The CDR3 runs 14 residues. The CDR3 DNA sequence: TGTGCCACCAGCGGGGCAGGGGAGGGTTACGAGCAGTACTTC. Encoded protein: CATSGAGEGYEQYF.